The 24 T cell receptor beta chains presented below share a single source sample, sequenced in a study of cytomegalovirus exposure and HLA in healthy donors. Amplification used 60 Vbeta primers and 13 Jbeta primers. Produced via immunoSEQ multiplex PCR; TCRdb's table is partial and in-frame only. This sample has 100,000 to 150,000 clones, with 65% to 85% found just once. The sequencing input was PBMCs. These receptors all come from a man aged 18 to 29 in good health and CMV-seropositive.

The rearrangement joins TRBV9 to TRBJ2-5; 10 bases agree with TRBD2. Losses at the gene ends were 1 base for V and 4 bases for J; bases not matched to a gene: 10. This CDR3 contains 17 residues. Germline V gives CDR1 SGDLS, CDR2 YYNGEE. CDR3 sequence: CASSVNPAGGPGETQYF. In DNA form, the CDR3 reads TGTGCCAGCAGCGTAAACCCAGCGGGAGGGCCCGGAGAGACCCAGTACTTC.

The chain joins TRBV7-2 to TRBJ2-1; D ambiguous. Per the germline V gene, CDR1 is SGHTA and CDR2 is FQGNSA. The length of the CDR3 is 13 residues. Trimming pared 5 bases from V and 5 bases from J, leaving 10 bases between. CDR3 DNA sequence: TGTGCCAGCAGCGGGCCCAACCACAATGAGCAGTTCTTC. Protein product: CASSGPNHNEQFF.

Only one count was recorded for this clone. The chain carries TRBV7-2 and TRBJ2-1; 9 nucleotides match TRBD2. The CDR3 runs to 15 residues. Germline V CDR1 and CDR2: SGHTA, FQGNSA. With V trimmed by 2 bases and J by 4 bases, 3 bases remained unmatched. This CDR3 reads CASSLSAGGYNEQFF. DNA for the CDR3: TGTGCCAGCAGCTTATCGGCGGGGGGGTACAATGAGCAGTTCTTC. The full variable domain, with the rest looked up from reference TRBV7-2 and TRBJ2-1, is GAGVSQSPSNKVTEKGKDVELRCDPISGHTALYWYRQSLGQGLEFLIYFQGNSAPDKSGLPSDRFSAERTGGSVSTLTIQRTQQEDSAVYLCASSLSAGGYNEQFFGPGTRLTVL.

This clone has only a few counts. The V call is TRBV29-1, the J call TRBJ1-1; 10 bases fit TRBD1. V was pared by 7 bases and J by 0 bases, with 8 bases of the junction left unmatched. The CDR3 contains 15 residues. CDR1 SQVTM and CDR2 ANQGSEA come from the germline V gene. The CDR3 bases are TGCAGCGCCCAATGGACAGGGGGAATGAACACTGAAGCTTTCTTT. It yields the protein CSAQWTGGMNTEAFF.

The gene calls are TRBV29-1 and TRBJ2-5; TRBD1 matches 7 bases. Germline CDR1 is SQVTM and CDR2 is ANQGSEA. After removal of 6 bases from V and 2 bases from J, the junction contained 6 bases not matched to a gene. The CDR3 is 13 residues long. CDR3: CSVDFRGQETQYF. In DNA, the CDR3 is TGCAGCGTAGATTTCAGGGGGCAAGAGACCCAGTACTTC.

The chain has TRBV15 and TRBJ1-2; possible D gene TRBD1, 6 bases. V gave up 1 base and J gave up 8 bases, with 17 bases separating them. CDR1 and CDR2 from the germline V gene are LNHNV and YYDKDF (reference sequence). The CDR3 is made up of 15 amino acids. CDR3 amino acids: CATSRGERGGQGYTF. The CDR3 coding sequence is TGTGCCACCAGCAGAGGCGAGAGGGGGGGTCAGGGCTACACCTTC.

The J gene is TRBJ1-2, the V gene TRBV4-3; D remains ambiguous. Germline V CDR1 and CDR2: LGHNA, YSLEER. The CDR3 loop spans 15 amino acids. V lost 4 bases and J 3 bases, leaving 15 bases between the germline ends. The CDR3 nucleotides are TGCGCCAGCAGCCCCTCGGCGGGGATTCACTATGGCTACACCTTC. Translated: CASSPSAGIHYGYTF.

Only a few counts were recorded for this clone. The chain couples TRBV6-5 to TRBJ1-1, with 7 bases identical to TRBD1. V dropped 4 bases and J dropped 5; count of bases not matched to a gene: 10. The CDR3 length is 15 residues. Germline V gene sequence: CDR1 MNHEY, CDR2 SVGAGI. The DNA for the CDR3 is TGTGCCAGCAGTTCCCAGGGGGTTGAGGGGACTGAAGCTTTCTTT. Encoded protein: CASSSQGVEGTEAFF.

The chain employs TRBV18 and TRBJ2-1; TRBD2 matches at 13 bases. This CDR3 has 16 residues. Germline lookup yields CDR1 KGHSH and CDR2 LQKENI. V gave up 2 bases and J gave up 10 bases; unmatched junction bases: 8. The CDR3 spells CASSPSGLAGVAEQFF. CDR3 DNA sequence: TGTGCCAGCTCACCAAGCGGACTAGCGGGAGTGGCGGAGCAGTTCTTC.

V gene TRBV4-3 combines with J gene TRBJ2-7, with 9 positions matching TRBD1. The ends lost 4 bases at V and 2 bases at J; junction bases unmatched: 6. Per germline, CDR1 LGHNA and CDR2 YSLEER. The CDR3 sequence is 15 residues long. CDR3 sequence reads: CASSLARTGAYEQYF. CDR3 in DNA: TGCGCCAGCAGCCTGGCGAGGACAGGGGCCTACGAGCAGTACTTC.

The CDR3 region has the DNA TGTGCCAGCAGTGATCCCCGACTCTGCGGGAGGTCTTACGAGCAGTACTTC. This codes for CASSDPRLCGRSYEQYF. The chain combines TRBV2 with TRBJ2-7; TRBD2 matches at 8 bases. Trimming at V came to 3 bases and at J to 4 bases, leaving 14 bases not matched to a gene. Per the germline V gene, CDR1 is SNHLY and CDR2 is FYNNEI. This CDR3 comprises 17 residues.

The V and J genes are TRBV9 and TRBJ1-1; a weak D match, TRBD1 (6 bases). The CDR3 totals 13 residues. V was clipped by 3 bases and J by 3 bases, with 9 bases between them. Per germline, CDR1 SGDLS and CDR2 YYNGEE. The CDR3 bases are TGTGCCAGCAGCGGCGGACAGTACACTGAAGCTTTCTTT. It is translated as CASSGGQYTEAFF. Complete variable domain (other parts from reference TRBV9 and TRBJ1-1): DSGVTQTPKHLITATGQRVTLRCSPRSGDLSVYWYQQSLDQGLQFLIQYYNGEERAKGNILERFSAQQFPDLHSELNLSSLELGDSALYFCASSGGQYTEAFFGQGTRLTVV.

The chain combines TRBV5-1 with TRBJ2-1; D ambiguous. This CDR3 has 18 amino acids. Trimming removed 4 bases at V and 0 bases at J, with 20 bases between. Germline V gene data show CDR1 as SGHRS and CDR2 as YFSETQ. CDR3: CASSPPTLQKSSYNEQFF. In DNA, the CDR3 is TGCGCCAGCAGCCCCCCCACCTTACAAAAAAGCTCCTACAATGAGCAGTTCTTC. Filled out from reference TRBV5-1 and TRBJ2-1, the complete variable domain reads KAGVTQTPRYLIKTRGQQVTLSCSPISGHRSVSWYQQTPGQGLQFLFEYFSETQRNKGNFPGRFSGRQFSNSRSEMNVSTLELGDSALYLCASSPPTLQKSSYNEQFFGPGTRLTVL.

The rearrangement joins TRBV2 to TRBJ1-6; the D gene is possibly TRBD1 (6 bases). There are 16 residues in the CDR3. Germline CDR1 SNHLY, CDR2 FYNNEI. The V end lost 6 bases, the J end lost 0 bases, and 12 bases lay between the germline ends. CDR3 sequence: CASSPPDSSYNSPLHF. The DNA of the CDR3 is TGTGCCAGCAGCCCCCCGGACAGCTCCTATAATTCACCCCTCCACTTT.

This chain connects TRBV5-6 to TRBJ2-5, with a weak D call TRBD1 (6 bases). Germline CDR1 reads SGHDT; CDR2 reads YYEEEE. The CDR3 runs to 14 residues. Trimming pared 6 bases from V and 4 bases from J, leaving 16 bases between. The CDR3 region has the DNA TGTGCCAGCATGTCTGTCGGCAGGGGAGAGACCCAGTACTTC. As protein: CASMSVGRGETQYF.

This chain joins TRBV19 and TRBJ1-1, with TRBD1 as a possible D gene (5 bases). This CDR3 comprises 14 residues. Germline loops: CDR1 LNHDA, CDR2 SQIVND (reference sequence). The V end lost 3 bases, the J end lost 0 bases, and 8 bases lay between the germline ends. CDR3 protein: CASSMLRVNTEAFF. The CDR3 DNA reads TGTGCCAGTAGTATGCTCAGGGTGAACACTGAAGCTTTCTTT.

CDR3 in DNA: TGTGCCAGCAGCGTATCAGTGAGAGCGGGCTGGGCCTCAAATGAGCAGTTCTTC. It specifies CASSVSVRAGWASNEQFF. The V gene is TRBV9, the J gene TRBJ2-1, with a tentative D call TRBD2 (6 bases). From germline, CDR1 is SGDLS and CDR2 YYNGEE. The CDR3 totals 18 residues. The V end lost 1 base, the J end lost 7 bases, and 24 bases lay between the germline ends.

The rearrangement joins TRBV5-1 to TRBJ2-5; maybe TRBD2 (5 bases). The V gene lost 0 bases and the J gene lost 0 bases, with 9 bases spanning the gap. The CDR3 consists of 15 residues. In germline, CDR1 is SGHRS, CDR2 YFSETQ. CDR3 sequence reads: CASSLAGWDQETQYF. The CDR3 region has the DNA TGCGCCAGCAGCTTGGCGGGGTGGGACCAAGAGACCCAGTACTTC.

This clone came up a few times. The chain uses TRBV6-1 and TRBJ2-2; 12 bases are shared with TRBD2. CDR1 and CDR2 from the germline V gene are MNHNS and SASEGT. The CDR3 covers 18 residues. Trimming took 2 bases from V and 0 from J; bases not matched to a gene: 4. As DNA, the CDR3 is TGTGCCAGCAGTGAAATTGGACTAGCGGGATCGAACACCGGGGAGCTGTTTTTT. It codes for CASSEIGLAGSNTGELFF.

This chain's CDR3 is CASSQERGRGGRDEQFF. DNA for the CDR3: TGCGCCAGCAGCCAAGAAAGGGGGCGGGGGGGCCGGGATGAGCAGTTCTTC. The chain couples TRBV4-3 to TRBJ2-1; TRBD2 aligns across 9 bases. Germline CDR1 LGHNA, CDR2 YSLEER. The CDR3 sequence is 17 residues long. Trimming took 0 bases from V and 8 from J; bases not matched to a gene: 11.

This chain joins TRBV6-5 and TRBJ1-1; 7 bases match TRBD1. From germline, CDR1 is MNHEY and CDR2 SVGAGI. There are 11 residues in the CDR3. The CDR3 sequence is CASLRGPKAFF. The DNA for the CDR3 is TGTGCTAGTCTAAGGGGGCCTAAAGCTTTCTTT.

The chain employs TRBV29-1 and TRBJ1-1; a weak D match, TRBD1 (6 bases). There are 16 residues in the CDR3. Germline CDR1 and CDR2: SQVTM and ANQGSEA. V was clipped by 7 bases and J by 5 bases, with 26 bases between them. The chain's CDR3 is CSAHRRLTGRRTEAFF. For the CDR3, the DNA is TGCAGCGCCCATCGAAGATTAACAGGGCGTAGGACTGAAGCTTTCTTT.

This rearrangement joins TRBV7-8 to TRBJ1-3, with D perhaps TRBD1 (5 bases). V lost 5 bases and J 2 bases, leaving 19 bases between the germline ends. Germline V CDR1 and CDR2: SGHVS, FQNEAQ. CDR3 length: 17 amino acids. Here the CDR3 reads CASSTLDKGFTGNTIYF. In DNA, the CDR3 is TGTGCCAGCAGCACATTAGACAAGGGGTTTACTGGAAACACCATATATTTT.

The CDR3 loop is CASSPQRLGTQYF. In nucleotides, the CDR3 is TGTGCCAGTAGCCCCCAGCGGCTGGGTACGCAGTATTTT. The chain carries TRBV19 and TRBJ2-3; D possibly corresponds to TRBD2 (5 bases). CDR1 and CDR2 from the germline V gene are LNHDA and SQIVND (reference sequence). The CDR3 loop spans 13 amino acids. Trimming took 6 bases from V and 8 from J, leaving 15 bases between them.